Below, 6 T cell receptor beta chains from the same sample are listed, as sequenced in a study of blood T cell repertoires in COVID-19. The table came from immunoSEQ multiplex PCR; TCRdb's copy has only in-frame clones and leaves some out. This sample has about 150,000 clones, with 80% to 90% found just once. Sequenced material: peripheral blood. The receptors were sampled from a woman in her 50s in a cohort sampled during active or convalescent COVID-19.

The chain uses TRBV25-1 and TRBJ1-2, with 8 bases matching TRBD1. V trimming: 3 bases; J trimming: 7 bases; junction bases outside the gene matches: 13. The germline V gene encodes CDR1 MGHDK and CDR2 SYGVNS. The CDR3 extends over 16 amino acids. The DNA for the CDR3 is TGTGCCAGCAGTGAGCCGGGGCAGGGGGCGATCGGTGGCTACACCTTC. Protein: CASSEPGQGAIGGYTF.

The V gene is TRBV7-2, the J gene TRBJ1-2; 8 bases align to TRBD1. J was trimmed by 8 bases and V by 1 base; bases with no gene match: 9. The CDR3 runs 15 residues. The germline gives CDR1 SGHTA, CDR2 FQGNSA. CDR3 sequence: CASSLDRRTGSGYTF. In DNA form, the CDR3 reads TGTGCCAGCAGCTTAGATCGTCGGACAGGGAGCGGCTACACCTTC.

This chain connects TRBV7-2 to TRBJ2-3; D is unclear. Germline CDR1 is SGHTA and CDR2 is FQGNSA. The CDR3 extends over 12 amino acids. With 1 base removed from V and 10 bases from J, the gap between germline ends came to 9 bases. The CDR3 loop is CASSLVRSAQYF. The CDR3 nucleotides read TGTGCCAGCAGCTTAGTGCGGTCGGCGCAGTATTTT.

The V gene is TRBV4-1, the J gene TRBJ1-3; D remains unclear. This CDR3 is built from 15 residues. Trimming removed 3 bases at V and 0 bases at J, with 9 bases between. The germline V gene encodes CDR1 MGHRA and CDR2 YSYEKL. DNA of the CDR3: TGCGCCAGCAGCCAGCACATAAGCTCTGGAAACACCATATATTTT. It specifies CASSQHISSGNTIYF.

Turning to this clone: The sample contains more than one DNA sequence encoding this CDR3. The chain couples TRBV9 to TRBJ1-2; 9 positions agree with TRBD1. The CDR3 spans 13 residues. CDR1 SGDLS and CDR2 YYNGEE come from the germline V gene. V shed 3 bases, J shed 4 bases, and the junction held 1 base outside the gene matches. This CDR3 reads CASSGQGVYGYTF. CDR3 bases: TGTGCCAGCAGCGGACAGGGGGTCTATGGCTACACCTTC.

The count of this clone is one. This chain connects TRBV12-3 or TRBV12-4 to TRBJ1-1; 7 bases fit TRBD1. CDR3 length: 13 amino acids. V lost 3 bases to trimming and J lost 5 bases; unmatched junction nucleotides: 3. Written as DNA, the CDR3 is TGTGCCAGCAGTTTGAGGGGGCATACTGAAGCTTTCTTT. This codes for CASSLRGHTEAFF.